The 11 T cell receptor beta chains presented below share a single source sample, sequenced in a study of blood T cell repertoires in COVID-19. Produced via immunoSEQ multiplex PCR; TCRdb's table is partial and in-frame only. The data hold a few hundred thousand clones, with 88% observed a single time. Sequenced material: peripheral blood. Every receptor here comes from a man aged 65-85 years with acute or convalescent COVID-19.

V gene TRBV7-6 combines with J gene TRBJ2-7, with 7 bases identical to TRBD1. After removal of 1 base from V and 2 bases from J, the junction contained 5 bases not matched to a gene. Germline V CDR1 and CDR2: SGHVS, FNYEAQ. This CDR3 has 15 residues. The CDR3 region has the DNA TGTGCCAGCAGCTTAGGAACAGGGGATACCTACGAGCAGTACTTC. This encodes CASSLGTGDTYEQYF.

The chain joins TRBV6-5 to TRBJ2-2, with D perhaps TRBD1 (6 bases). Trimming removed 7 bases at V and 0 bases at J, with 9 bases between. The CDR3 runs 14 residues. Germline V gives CDR1 MNHEY, CDR2 SVGAGI. DNA of the CDR3: TGTGCCAGCAAGGACAGTCCGAACACCGGGGAGCTGTTTTTT. This gives the protein CASKDSPNTGELFF.

The rearrangement joins TRBV15 to TRBJ1-3; D unresolved. The V gene's germline CDR1 is LNHNV and CDR2 YYDKDF (reference sequence). This CDR3 region has 15 residues. Trimming left V 5 bases short and J 3 bases short, with 14 bases between. In DNA form, the CDR3 reads TGTGCCACCAGCCCCGGCCGAGGTATTGGAAACACCATATATTTT. This translates into CATSPGRGIGNTIYF.

CDR3 in DNA: TGCAGTGCTAGTGGGGGCGCGTTTACTGGAAACACCATATATTTT. Amino acids: CSASGGAFTGNTIYF. The chain carries TRBV20-1 and TRBJ1-3; the D gene is possibly TRBD1 (6 bases). V shed 3 bases and J shed 2 bases, with 14 bases lying between them. This CDR3 is built from 15 residues. Germline CDR1 and CDR2: DFQATT and SNEGSKA (reference sequence).

The chain uses TRBV3-1 (or the pseudogene TRBV3-2) and TRBJ2-1, with 10 positions matching TRBD2. The trim removed 0 bases at V and 4 bases at J, leaving 6 bases unmatched. This CDR3 comprises 17 residues. CDR1 is LGHDT, CDR2 YNNKEL, per germline (reference sequence). This CDR3 is CASSQELGTSAYNEQFF. For the CDR3, the DNA is TGTGCCAGCAGCCAAGAATTGGGGACTAGCGCTTACAATGAGCAGTTCTTC.

The chain combines TRBV19 with TRBJ2-2, with TRBD2 matching over 11 bases. Germline V lookup: CDR1 LNHDA, CDR2 SQIVND (reference sequence). Trimming cost V 5 bases and J 5 bases; bases outside gene matches: 4. This CDR3 spans 15 amino acids. CDR3 nucleotides: TGTGCCAGTAGTGCTAGCGGGAGGTCAACCGGGGAGCTGTTTTTT. Translation: CASSASGRSTGELFF.

The V gene is TRBV19, the J gene TRBJ1-5; D remains ambiguous. Germline assignment: CDR1 LNHDA and CDR2 SQIVND (reference sequence). The CDR3 runs to 14 residues. The V gene lost 7 bases and the J gene lost 6 bases, with 16 bases spanning the gap. DNA for the CDR3: TGTGCCAGTACCCCCAGAGGTCACATTCAGCCCCAGCATTTT. Translated: CASTPRGHIQPQHF.

This chain's CDR3 is CASSQGLAKVSGELFF. CDR3 in DNA: TGTGCCAGCAGCCAAGGACTAGCGAAGGTCTCCGGGGAGCTGTTTTTT. The chain is built from TRBV3-1 (or the pseudogene TRBV3-2) and TRBJ2-2; TRBD2 aligns across 8 bases. V shed 1 base and J 6 bases; nucleotides not matched to a gene: 7. The CDR3 runs 16 residues. From germline, CDR1 is LGHDT and CDR2 YNNKEL (reference sequence).

The V gene is TRBV3-1 (or the pseudogene TRBV3-2), the J gene TRBJ1-5; 8 positions match TRBD1. Germline loops: CDR1 LGHDT, CDR2 YNNKEL (reference sequence). The CDR3 consists of 15 residues. Trimming took 3 bases from V and 3 from J; bases not matched to a gene: 4. DNA for the CDR3: TGTGCCAGCAGCCATTCGGACAGGGTCAATCAGCCCCAGCATTTT. Translated: CASSHSDRVNQPQHF.

V gene TRBV7-9 combines with J gene TRBJ1-2, with TRBD1 identical over 9 bases. This CDR3 region has 16 residues. The germline V gene has CDR1 SEHNR and CDR2 FQNEAQ (reference sequence). V shed 1 base and J 7 bases; nucleotides not matched to a gene: 10. CDR3 in DNA: TGTGCCAGCAGCTTAGGGCTCCAACAGGGGGCGGTTGGCTACACCTTC. It is translated as CASSLGLQQGAVGYTF.

The chain links TRBV25-1 to TRBJ2-1, with a weak D call TRBD2 (5 bases). The CDR3 extends over 12 amino acids. Germline assignment: CDR1 MGHDK and CDR2 SYGVNS. V lost 10 bases, J lost 5 bases, and 12 bases lay in between. CDR3 coding DNA: TGTGCCACCCTCTACGGGAACAATGAGCAGTTCTTC. This gives the protein CATLYGNNEQFF.